The clone carrying this T cell receptor (beta chain) was seen ten or more times. TCRdb fed the RACE reads into MiXCR, producing one record per CDR3 protein. The data contain under 450,000 distinct CDR3 sequences, about 6% of them singletons. This CDR3 contains 14 residues. Trimming removed 5 bases from V and 0 bases from J; junction bases left unmatched: 3. CDR1 and CDR2 from the germline V gene are MNHEY and SVGAGI. Described time point: patch test 2, 6 weeks after DPC sensitization. As for treatment: therapeutic diphenylcyclopropenone sensitization with weekly scalp DPC. Donors were 18 to 70-year-old alopecia patients suitable for DPC. The data were taken from a study of human T cells and chemical hapten exposure. Study-level background: Patients were given diphenylcyclopropenone on the scalp weekly across the roughly 24-week study.

This chain joins TRBV6-5 and TRBJ1-2, with 7 bases matching TRBD1. The sequence was obtained from a young woman with alopecia areata. Some clones in this sample may be carry-over from other donors' samples. Sequenced material: whole blood, taken in connection with sensitization to the hapten diphenylcyclopropenone (DPC). CDR3 sequence: CASSTGVTNYGYTF. CDR3 nucleotide sequence: TGTGCCAGCAGTACAGGGGTGACTAACTATGGCTACACCTTC.